The 16 T cell receptor beta chains below all came from one sample that was sequenced in a study of blood T cell repertoires in COVID-19. Sequencing was performed with immunoSEQ multiplex PCR; in TCRdb, only in-frame clones are kept and a portion is missing. The sample lists around 140,000 clones; about nine tenths were seen once. The specimen sequenced was peripheral blood. The receptors shown here come from a man aged 45-65 years with active COVID-19.

The V call is TRBV2, the J call TRBJ2-2, with a weak D call TRBD2 (5 bases). Trimming took 4 bases from V and 1 from J, leaving 10 bases between them. Per germline, CDR1 SNHLY and CDR2 FYNNEI. The CDR3 is 15 residues long. The CDR3 region is CASSGEGRNTGELFF. For the CDR3, the DNA is TGTGCCAGCAGTGGAGAGGGAAGGAACACCGGGGAGCTGTTTTTT.

The gene calls are TRBV5-1 and TRBJ2-2; D ambiguous. This CDR3 spans 16 amino acids. Trimming took off 4 bases at V and 2 bases at J, with 15 bases between the two ends. The germline V gene encodes CDR1 SGHRS and CDR2 YFSETQ. The CDR3 coding sequence is TGCGCCAGCAGCCCGTTAGGAATAGCCAACACCGGGGAGCTGTTTTTT. It codes for CASSPLGIANTGELFF.

The rearrangement links TRBV3-1 (or the pseudogene TRBV3-2) to TRBJ2-1; TRBD1 matches at 7 bases. The CDR3 totals 16 residues. V lost 4 bases to trimming and J lost 4 bases; unmatched junction nucleotides: 10. Germline CDR1 LGHDT, CDR2 YNNKEL (reference sequence). CDR3 nucleotides: TGTGCCAGCAGCCTGTCTCCGGGACAGATTTACAATGAGCAGTTCTTC. This codes for CASSLSPGQIYNEQFF.

The rearrangement links TRBV7-2 to TRBJ1-4; TRBD1 is a possible D gene (5 bases). Trimming removed 8 bases from V and 7 bases from J, with 20 bases in between. CDR1 and CDR2 (germline): SGHTA, FQGNSA. The CDR3 covers 15 residues. CDR3 DNA sequence: TGTGCCAGCGGGCCGACAGTACTAAGGACTGAAAAACTGTTTTTT. It is translated as CASGPTVLRTEKLFF.

The chain is built from TRBV9 and TRBJ2-1; TRBD2 might be the D (6 bases). The V and J ends lost 3 bases and 5 bases respectively, with 15 bases between them. CDR1 is SGDLS, CDR2 YYNGEE, per germline. CDR3 length: 15 amino acids. CDR3 sequence reads: CASSAYSGSNNEQFF. The CDR3 DNA reads TGTGCCAGCAGCGCCTACAGCGGGTCCAACAATGAGCAGTTCTTC.

The chain recombines TRBV7-9 with TRBJ2-1; 8 nucleotides align to TRBD2. Germline CDR1 SEHNR, CDR2 FQNEAQ (reference sequence). The CDR3 sequence is 15 residues long. Trimming cost V 1 base and J 8 bases; bases outside gene matches: 7. DNA of the CDR3: TGTGCCAGCAGCTTAGGGACTAGCAAGTCGGATGAGCAGTTCTTC. Its translation is CASSLGTSKSDEQFF.

The chain couples TRBV9 to TRBJ1-1, with D perhaps matching TRBD1 (6 bases). Germline CDR1 SGDLS, CDR2 YYNGEE. The CDR3 spans 14 residues. The V gene lost 0 bases and the J gene lost 11 bases, with 17 bases spanning the gap. CDR3 coding DNA: TGTGCCAGCAGCGTAGCCGGGGGGGGCTCTCGCGCTTTCTTT. Amino acid sequence: CASSVAGGGSRAFF.

The V and J genes are TRBV29-1 and TRBJ2-5; TRBD2 agrees at 7 bases. Germline V gene sequence: CDR1 SQVTM, CDR2 ANQGSEA. V was clipped by 6 bases and J by 10 bases; unmatched bases: 26. CDR3 size: 17 residues. As DNA, the CDR3 is TGCAGCGTCGCTACCCTAATTACTAGACTAGCCCCTCCGGGCCAGTACTTC. Residues: CSVATLITRLAPPGQYF.

The V and J genes are TRBV18 and TRBJ2-3; D may be TRBD2 (5 bases). V gave up 9 bases and J gave up 2 bases, with 9 bases separating them. CDR3 length: 12 amino acids. The germline V gene encodes CDR1 KGHSH and CDR2 LQKENI. The CDR3 region is CASDRDTDTQYF. The CDR3 bases are TGTGCCAGTGACCGGGACACAGATACGCAGTATTTT.

This clone has a handful of counts. The chain employs TRBV5-1 and TRBJ2-2, with 7 bases matching TRBD1. The CDR3 sequence is 15 residues long. V lost 3 bases to trimming and J lost 0 bases; unmatched junction nucleotides: 2. Germline lookup yields CDR1 SGHRS and CDR2 YFSETQ. The CDR3 DNA is TGCGCCAGCAGCTCGGGACAGACGAACACCGGGGAGCTGTTTTTT. Translating gives CASSSGQTNTGELFF. The full variable domain, completed using reference TRBV5-1 and TRBJ2-2, is KAGVTQTPRYLIKTRGQQVTLSCSPISGHRSVSWYQQTPGQGLQFLFEYFSETQRNKGNFPGRFSGRQFSNSRSEMNVSTLELGDSALYLCASSSGQTNTGELFFGEGSRLTVL.

This chain connects TRBV7-9 to TRBJ2-1; 9 bases are a match to TRBD1. The germline V gene has CDR1 SEHNR and CDR2 FQNEAQ (reference sequence). This CDR3 has 16 amino acids. V was clipped by 3 bases and J by 6 bases; unmatched bases: 9. CDR3 residues: CASSFHRDRAFNEQFF. CDR3 bases: TGTGCCAGCAGCTTCCACCGGGACAGGGCCTTCAATGAGCAGTTCTTC. The complete variable domain, with remaining parts taken from reference TRBV7-9 and TRBJ2-1, reads DTGVSQNPRHKITKRGQNVTFRCDPISEHNRLYWYRQTLGQGPEFLTYFQNEAQLEKSRLLSDRFSAERPKGSFSTLEIQRTEQGDSAMYLCASSFHRDRAFNEQFFGPGTRLTVL.

The chain couples TRBV1 to TRBJ2-5; TRBD2 is taken as the D call from the table, unchecked against the DNA. TRBV1 is assigned pseudogene status. There are 19 residues in the CDR3. DNA for the CDR3: TGCACCAGCAGCCAAGATAATTTGCTAGCGGGGGGACGGAAAGAGACCCAGTACTTC. This translates into CTSSQDNLLAGGRKETQYF.

The J gene is TRBJ2-5, the V gene TRBV6-5; 12 nucleotides line up with TRBD2. CDR3 length equals 15 residues. The V gene's germline CDR1 is MNHEY and CDR2 SVGAGI. V trimming: 7 bases; J trimming: 4 bases; junction bases outside the gene matches: 7. The CDR3 loop is CASTSSGGARETQYF. Here the CDR3 DNA reads TGTGCCAGCACCTCTAGCGGGGGGGCCAGAGAGACCCAGTACTTC.

The chain links TRBV6-5 to TRBJ1-5; no definite D call. V lost 0 bases to trimming and J lost 0 bases, with 9 bases between them. The CDR3 covers 16 residues. Germline V gives CDR1 MNHEY, CDR2 SVGAGI. As DNA, the CDR3 is TGTGCCAGCAGTTACTCGGTGGGCTATAGCAATCAGCCCCAGCATTTT. This sequence encodes CASSYSVGYSNQPQHF.

The V gene is TRBV5-6, the J gene TRBJ2-5; 9 bases fit TRBD1. V was pared by 0 bases and J by 7 bases, with 7 bases of the junction left unmatched. Germline CDR1 SGHDT, CDR2 YYEEEE. CDR3 size: 15 residues. The CDR3 here is CASSLGDRVDSTQYF. The CDR3 region has the DNA TGTGCCAGCAGCTTGGGGGACAGGGTGGATTCGACCCAGTACTTC.

The rearrangement links TRBV11-2 to TRBJ1-3, with 8 positions matching TRBD1. V trimming: 5 bases; J trimming: 7 bases; junction bases outside the gene matches: 7. Per germline, CDR1 SGHAT and CDR2 FQNNGV. CDR3 length equals 14 residues. This CDR3 reads CASSLGTGGNTIYF. CDR3 bases: TGTGCCAGCAGCCTCGGGACAGGAGGGAACACCATATATTTT.